This TCR beta chain originates from a study of blood T cell repertoires in COVID-19. Study summary: Italy, Spain and the United States were the sources of the convalescent and acute COVID-19 samples. Sources were T cells, B-cell-depleted T cells, or PBMCs; the material itself was cDNA or gDNA.

This clone was seen only a few times. Source study methods: Amplified reference gene primers provided the basis for estimating nucleated cell counts. Method: immunoSEQ multiplex PCR; TCRdb's copy keeps in-frame clones and lacks some. That table is the source of V, J and clone size, and D and trimming were worked out from the DNA. Among approximately 90,000 clones listed, roughly 78% were seen once. V dropped 6 bases and J dropped 7; count of bases not matched to a gene: 9. The CDR3 length is 12 residues. CDR1 and CDR2 from the germline V gene are SQVTM and ANQGSEA. Specimen: peripheral blood. This clonotype was sampled from an elderly woman with acute or convalescent COVID-19. The J gene is TRBJ2-7, the V gene TRBV29-1; TRBD1 aligns across 7 bases. The CDR3 protein is CSVHRDRGEQYF. As DNA, the CDR3 is TGCAGCGTCCACCGGGACAGAGGAGAGCAGTACTTC.